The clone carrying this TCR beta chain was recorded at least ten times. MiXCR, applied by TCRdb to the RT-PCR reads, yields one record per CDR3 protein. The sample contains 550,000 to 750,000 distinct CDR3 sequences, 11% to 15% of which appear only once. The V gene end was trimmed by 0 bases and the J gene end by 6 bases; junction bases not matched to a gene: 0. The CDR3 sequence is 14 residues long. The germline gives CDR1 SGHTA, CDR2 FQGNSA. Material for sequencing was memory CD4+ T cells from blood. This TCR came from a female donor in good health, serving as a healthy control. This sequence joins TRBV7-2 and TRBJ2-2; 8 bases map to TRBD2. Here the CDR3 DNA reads TGTGCCAGCAGCTTAGCGACTAGCGCCGGGGAGCTGTTTTTT. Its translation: CASSLATSAGELFF.